The 21 T cell receptor beta chains presented below share a single source sample, sequenced in a study of blood T cell repertoires in COVID-19. The method was immunoSEQ multiplex PCR; TCRdb's version includes in-frame clones alone and lacks a portion of them. The data show 200,000 to 300,000 clones, with around 89% seen just once and over 7.5% held by the top ten. Sequencing was performed on PBMCs or T cells enriched from blood (not recorded which). These receptors all stem from a man aged 35 to 55 who had recovered from COVID-19.

The chain recombines TRBV7-9 with TRBJ2-7; 16 nucleotides line up with TRBD2. The germline V gene has CDR1 SEHNR and CDR2 FQNEAQ (reference sequence). This CDR3 spans 16 amino acids. V shed 5 bases, J shed 5 bases, and the junction held 6 bases outside the gene matches. The CDR3 region has the DNA TGTGCCAGCAGCCAGGGACTAGCGGGGGGGCTCCACGAGCAGTACTTC. Amino acid sequence: CASSQGLAGGLHEQYF.

This clone was seen only once. The chain links TRBV18 to TRBJ2-7; D uncertain. Trimming pared 3 bases from V and 0 bases from J, leaving 12 bases between. This CDR3 contains 15 residues. Germline CDR1 and CDR2: KGHSH and LQKENI. This CDR3 reads CASSPVIGGSYEQYF. Here the CDR3 DNA reads TGTGCCAGCTCACCTGTGATTGGCGGCTCCTACGAGCAGTACTTC. Full variable domain (remainder filled in from reference TRBV18 and TRBJ2-7): NAGVMQNPRHLVRRRGQEARLRCSPMKGHSHVYWYRQLPEEGLKFMVYLQKENIIDESGMPKERFSAEFPKEGPSILRIQQVVRGDSAAYFCASSPVIGGSYEQYFGPGTRLTVT.

V usage is TRBV6-5 and J usage is TRBJ1-6; the match to TRBD1 covers 7 bases. The CDR3 contains 14 residues. Trimming removed 0 bases from V and 10 bases from J; junction bases left unmatched: 3. The V gene's germline CDR1 is MNHEY and CDR2 SVGAGI. CDR3 nucleotide sequence: TGTGCCAGCAGTTACTCGACAGGGAAATCACCCCTCCACTTT. This encodes CASSYSTGKSPLHF.

The gene calls are TRBV7-9 and TRBJ1-1; D unresolved. V lost 5 bases, J lost 1 base, and 8 bases lay in between. This CDR3 has 13 residues. The germline V gene encodes CDR1 SEHNR and CDR2 FQNEAQ (reference sequence). CDR3 nucleotides: TGTGCCAGCAGCCGACTCGAGAACACTGAAGCTTTCTTT. This encodes CASSRLENTEAFF.

This chain joins TRBV28 and TRBJ1-2; no reliable D call. V was cut by 5 bases and J by 2 bases, with 12 bases left in between. CDR1 MDHEN and CDR2 SYDVKM come from the germline V gene. The CDR3 is made up of 14 amino acids. This CDR3 reads CASSLRTQNYGYTF. In DNA, the CDR3 is TGTGCCAGCAGTCTCCGGACTCAGAACTATGGCTACACCTTC.

There are a few counts of this clone. V usage is TRBV6-6 and J usage is TRBJ2-1, with TRBD1 matching 10 bases. This CDR3 is built from 21 residues. CDR1 and CDR2 (germline): MNHNY, SVGAGI (reference sequence). V lost 6 bases and J lost 3; bases outside the gene matches: 23. The CDR3 here is CASSSERGQGSAGRGYNEQFF. CDR3 DNA sequence: TGTGCCAGCAGCTCAGAAAGGGGACAGGGGAGCGCGGGCCGAGGCTACAATGAGCAGTTCTTC.

This clone was counted between two and nine times. The V call is TRBV7-2, the J call TRBJ1-4; 7 nucleotides agree with TRBD1. Germline CDR1 reads SGHTA; CDR2 reads FQGNSA. The CDR3 has 14 amino acids. The trim removed 5 bases at V and 9 bases at J, leaving 9 bases unmatched. CDR3 residues: CASSQGGPEKKLFF. CDR3 nucleotides: TGTGCCAGCAGCCAAGGGGGCCCCGAGAAAAAACTGTTTTTT. The full variable domain, rest sourced from reference TRBV7-2 and TRBJ1-4, is GAGVSQSPSNKVTEKGKDVELRCDPISGHTALYWYRQSLGQGLEFLIYFQGNSAPDKSGLPSDRFSAERTGGSVSTLTIQRTQQEDSAVYLCASSQGGPEKKLFFGSGTQLSVL.

The rearrangement uses TRBV7-2 and TRBJ2-4; D may be TRBD2 (5 bases). The germline gives CDR1 SGHTA, CDR2 FQGNSA. V lost 5 bases to trimming and J lost 0 bases, with 20 bases between them. This CDR3 spans 18 amino acids. As DNA, the CDR3 is TGTGCCAGCAGCCTTGGACGGGAAGCGGTACTAGCCAAAAACATTCAGTACTTC. This gives the protein CASSLGREAVLAKNIQYF.

In its sample, this clone was seen once. The same CDR3 arises from other DNA sequences in this sample as well. The chain employs TRBV19 and TRBJ2-7; 12 positions match TRBD2. CDR3 length equals 14 residues. The V gene end was trimmed by 5 bases and the J gene end by 4 bases; junction bases not matched to a gene: 3. The germline V gene encodes CDR1 LNHDA and CDR2 SQIVND (reference sequence). For the CDR3, the DNA is TGTGCCAGTAGTCTAGCGGGAGGGTGGTACGAGCAGTACTTC. This encodes CASSLAGGWYEQYF. The variable domain in full, completed from reference TRBV19 and TRBJ2-7, reads DGGITQSPKYLFRKEGQNVTLSCEQNLNHDAMYWYRQDPGQGLRLIYYSQIVNDFQKGDIAEGYSVSREKKESFPLTVTSAQKNPTAFYLCASSLAGGWYEQYFGPGTRLTVT.

This clone was seen once. V gene TRBV5-1 combines with J gene TRBJ1-2; maybe TRBD1 (5 bases). CDR1 and CDR2 from the germline V gene are SGHRS and YFSETQ. The CDR3 sequence is 19 residues long. V dropped 1 base and J dropped 2 bases, with 24 bases sitting between them. The CDR3 sequence: CASSLRGGETVDLNYGYTF. The CDR3 bases are TGCGCCAGCAGCTTGAGGGGCGGCGAAACCGTGGATCTAAACTATGGCTACACCTTC.

The V gene is TRBV29-1, the J gene TRBJ2-2; D is perhaps TRBD2 (6 bases). Germline V CDR1 and CDR2: SQVTM, ANQGSEA. V lost 7 bases and J 2 bases, leaving 11 bases between the germline ends. The CDR3 is 13 residues long. Written as DNA, the CDR3 is TGCAGCGGAGGCGCGGGAAACACCGGGGAGCTGTTTTTT. It codes for CSGGAGNTGELFF.

V and J are TRBV5-1 and TRBJ1-1; D not certain. This CDR3 is built from 13 residues. V was shortened by 4 bases and J by 4 bases, with 11 bases between the two germline ends. Per the germline V gene, CDR1 is SGHRS and CDR2 is YFSETQ. This chain's CDR3 is CASSRDEGTEAFF. DNA of the CDR3: TGCGCCAGCAGCCGTGATGAGGGCACTGAAGCTTTCTTT.

J is TRBJ2-5 and V is TRBV5-4, with 13 bases matching TRBD2. Germline assignment: CDR1 SGHNT and CDR2 YYREEE (reference sequence). The ends lost 1 base at V and 5 bases at J; junction bases unmatched: 8. The CDR3 contains 17 residues. CDR3 sequence reads: CASSLRGLAGAKETQYF. The CDR3 bases are TGTGCCAGCAGCTTGCGTGGACTAGCGGGAGCTAAGGAGACCCAGTACTTC.

The chain couples TRBV27 to TRBJ1-2, with TRBD1 as a possible D gene (5 bases). Trimming stripped 6 bases from V and 4 bases from J, with 9 bases between. This CDR3 region has 12 residues. From germline, CDR1 is MNHEY and CDR2 SMNVEV (reference sequence). In DNA, the CDR3 is TGTGCCAGCAGCCAGGGTGGCTATGGCTACACCTTC. Translating it yields CASSQGGYGYTF.

This clone was seen only once. V and J are TRBV29-1 and TRBJ2-4; 7 bases align to TRBD1. The V segment lost 5 bases and the J segment 0 bases; nucleotides outside the gene matches: 4. The length of the CDR3 is 14 residues. In germline, CDR1 is SQVTM, CDR2 ANQGSEA. CDR3: CSVQTGSAKNIQYF. The CDR3, as DNA: TGCAGCGTTCAGACAGGGTCAGCCAAAAACATTCAGTACTTC.

V and J are TRBV10-3 and TRBJ2-1; 7 bases are a match to TRBD1. Germline CDR1 reads ENHRY; CDR2 reads SYGVKD. The CDR3 runs 14 residues. V was clipped by 6 bases and J by 7 bases; unmatched bases: 9. The CDR3, as DNA: TGTGCCATCAGCGAAGGACAGGCCGCGAATGAGCAGTTCTTC. This translates into CAISEGQAANEQFF.

To note about this clone: The junction shows a germline mismatch at one end, possibly a read error. V usage is TRBV2 and J usage is TRBJ2-1, with D perhaps matching TRBD1 (6 bases). CDR3 size: 12 residues. In germline, CDR1 is SNHLY, CDR2 FYNNEI. The CDR3 reads CANSGQYNEQFF. In DNA, the CDR3 is TGTGCCAACAGTGGACAGTACAATGAGCAGTTCTTC. Drawing the rest from reference TRBV2 and TRBJ2-1, the complete variable domain is EPEVTQTPSHQVTQMGQEVILRCVPISNHLYFYWYRQILGQKVEFLVSFYNNEISEKSEIFDDQFSVERPDGSNFTLKIRSTKLEDSAMYFCANSGQYNEQFFGPGTRLTVL.

The chain recombines TRBV30 with TRBJ1-5, with TRBD1 identical over 10 bases. Germline V gene data show CDR1 as GTSNPN and CDR2 as SVGIG (reference sequence). V gave up 1 base and J gave up 7 bases; unmatched junction bases: 7. This CDR3 comprises 15 residues. The CDR3 DNA is TGTGCCTGGAGTGGGGGACAGGGGTTAGGGCAGCCCCAGCATTTT. Residues: CAWSGGQGLGQPQHF.

The genes are TRBV19 and TRBJ1-5; no clear D. From germline, CDR1 is LNHDA and CDR2 SQIVND (reference sequence). The CDR3 has 18 residues. Trimming removed 5 bases from V and 0 bases from J, with 20 bases in between. The CDR3 sequence: CASSPRTGRAYSNQPQHF. CDR3 nucleotide sequence: TGTGCCAGTAGTCCAAGGACGGGGAGAGCCTATAGCAATCAGCCCCAGCATTTT.

A word on this clone: At one end, the junction sequence differs from germline, possibly due to a read error. The chain uses TRBV19 and TRBJ2-6; 9 nucleotides line up with TRBD1. The CDR3 is made up of 20 amino acids. The germline V gene has CDR1 LNHDA and CDR2 SQIVND (reference sequence). CDR3 in amino acids: CTSSIDGYGTGIAGANVLTF. Here the CDR3 DNA reads TGTACCAGTAGTATAGATGGGTATGGGACAGGGATAGCGGGGGCCAACGTCCTGACTTTC.

The chain links TRBV7-2 to TRBJ2-3; D may be TRBD1 (6 bases). This CDR3 region has 16 residues. CDR1 SGHTA and CDR2 FQGNSA come from the germline V gene. V was shortened by 2 bases and J by 0 bases, with 12 bases between the two germline ends. CDR3 region: CASSLSRTASTDTQYF. The CDR3 nucleotides read TGTGCCAGCAGCTTAAGTCGGACAGCGAGCACAGATACGCAGTATTTT.